These T cell receptor beta chains were read from a single sample in a study of T cell responses to AZD1222 COVID-19 vaccine. The protocol was immunoSEQ multiplex PCR, while the TCRdb copy is restricted to in-frame clones and leaves out a portion. This repertoire shows 100,000 to 120,000 clones, around nine tenths found once; its top ten account for roughly 2.5%. The source was peripheral blood, collected 28 days after the second AZD1222 dose. The receptors come from an adult who received the AZD1222 COVID-19 vaccine. The CDR3 runs from the conserved cysteine through the conserved F or W. The D gene is left open where the match is weak. The listing skips clone size in some rows; elsewhere it reads once, few, many or a size class.

. | . | TRBJ2-1 | TRBV25-1 | 14 | CASSEGGFDNEQFF | TGTGCCAGCAGTGAAGGGGGATTTGACAATGAGCAGTTCTTC
. | . | TRBJ2-2 | TRBV11-1 | 15 | CASSLGTRNTGELFF | TGTGCCAGCAGCTTAGGTACTCGAAACACCGGGGAGCTGTTTTTT
. | once | TRBJ2-2 | TRBV7-2 | 15 | CASSLVAPNTGELFF | TGTGCCAGCAGCTTAGTTGCCCCAAACACCGGGGAGCTGTTTTTT
. | . | TRBJ2-2 | TRBV3-1/TRBV3-2 | 14 | CASSQYRIPGELFF | TGTGCCAGCAGCCAGTACAGAATCCCCGGGGAGCTGTTTTTT
. | . | TRBJ2-1 | TRBV11-3 | 14 | CASSSSSGADEQFF | TGTGCCAGCAGCTCCTCGTCGGGGGCTGATGAGCAGTTCTTC
. | . | TRBJ1-4 | TRBV19 | 14 | CASSPISGAEKLFF | TGTGCCAGTAGTCCTATTTCTGGTGCTGAAAAACTGTTTTTT
. | . | TRBJ2-5 | TRBV12-3/TRBV12-4 | 13 | CASSVTKLETQYF | TGTGCCAGCAGTGTGACAAAACTGGAGACCCAGTACTTC
TRBD1 | . | TRBJ1-2 | TRBV2 | 13 | CASSSTGGGGYTF | TGTGCCAGCAGCTCGACAGGGGGCGGCGGCTACACCTTC
. | . | TRBJ2-6 | TRBV5-1 | 16 | CASSLPPGVRANVLTF | TGCGCCAGCAGCTTGCCACCAGGGGTCCGGGCCAACGTCCTGACTTTC
. | once | TRBJ1-2 | TRBV7-2 | 12 | CASSLAGYGYTF | TGTGCCAGCAGCTTAGCCGGCTACGGCTACACCTTC
. | . | TRBJ2-3 | TRBV19 | 16 | CASSIGTGGGTDTQYF | TGTGCCAGTAGTATAGGAACGGGGGGCGGCACAGATACGCAGTATTTT
TRBD2 | . | TRBJ2-7 | TRBV6-5 | 15 | CASSSGTSRPYEQYF | TGTGCCAGCAGTTCCGGGACTAGTAGACCCTACGAGCAGTACTTC
TRBD2 | . | TRBJ2-1 | TRBV4-1 | 16 | CASSQGAGGIGNEQFF | TGCGCCAGCAGCCAGGGGGCGGGGGGCATTGGGAATGAGCAGTTCTTC
. | . | TRBJ2-7 | TRBV27 | 13 | CASSLFGGYEQYF | TGTGCCAGCAGTTTATTTGGGGGTTACGAGCAGTACTTC
. | . | TRBJ2-1 | TRBV18 | 15 | CASSPGQITNNEQFF | TGTGCCAGCTCACCCGGACAGATTACTAACAATGAGCAGTTCTTC
. | . | TRBJ2-7 | TRBV29-1 | 13 | CSGALDRHYEQYF | TGCAGCGGCGCCCTGGACAGACACTACGAGCAGTACTTC
. | . | TRBJ1-1 | TRBV2 | 14 | CASSVYGSGAEAFF | TGTGCCAGCAGTGTCTACGGTTCGGGGGCTGAAGCTTTCTTT
TRBD2 | . | TRBJ2-5 | TRBV19 | 16 | CASSIAPRLAGETQYF | TGTGCCAGTAGTATCGCCCCACGACTAGCTGGGGAGACCCAGTACTTC
TRBD2 | . | TRBJ2-7 | TRBV7-2 | 14 | CASTPSLAVYEQYF | TGTGCCAGCACCCCATCACTAGCGGTGTACGAGCAGTACTTC
. | . | TRBJ2-3 | TRBV5-8 | 15 | CASSSGTSIGDTQYF | TGTGCCAGCAGCTCCGGGACTTCGATTGGGGATACGCAGTATTTT
TRBD2 | once | TRBJ2-3 | TRBV11-3 | 13 | CASSLGRGDTQYF | TGTGCCAGCAGCTTAGGGCGGGGGGATACGCAGTATTTT
TRBD1 | . | TRBJ2-5 | TRBV25-1 | 15 | CASSGDSGQQETQYF | TGTGCCAGCAGTGGCGACTCGGGACAGCAAGAGACCCAGTACTTC
. | . | TRBJ1-1 | TRBV24-1 | 15 | CATSDLQAGFTEAFF | TGTGCCACCAGTGATTTGCAGGCCGGGTTTACTGAAGCTTTCTTT
. | . | TRBJ1-1 | TRBV6-2/TRBV6-3 | 16 | CASSYSDWGQSTEAFF | TGTGCCAGCAGTTACTCGGATTGGGGGCAGAGCACTGAAGCTTTCTTT
TRBD1 | few | TRBJ1-2 | TRBV29-1 | 15 | CSVNSGTGGNYGYTF | TGCAGCGTTAATTCCGGGACAGGGGGTAACTATGGCTACACCTTC
. | . | TRBJ2-7 | TRBV7-2 | 13 | CASSPRTSYEQYF | TGTGCCAGCAGCCCAAGGACCTCTTACGAGCAGTACTTC
. | few | TRBJ1-1 | TRBV5-5 | 13 | CASSPEGDTEAFF | TGTGCCAGCAGCCCCGAAGGAGACACTGAAGCTTTCTTT
TRBD2 | . | TRBJ2-3 | TRBV4-1 | 19 | CASSQPLAGAQEPTDTQYF | TGCGCCAGCAGCCAACCGCTAGCGGGGGCCCAGGAACCCACAGATACGCAGTATTTT
TRBD2 | once | TRBJ2-5 | TRBV5-1 | 16 | CASSPSIAGGQETQYF | TGCGCCAGCAGCCCATCCATAGCGGGGGGTCAAGAGACCCAGTACTTC
. | . | TRBJ2-2 | TRBV10-1 | 11 | CASSGPGELFF | TGCGCCAGCAGTGGGCCCGGGGAGCTGTTTTTT
. | . | TRBJ2-6 | TRBV7-3 | 16 | CASSLRAQSGTNVLTF | TGTGCCAGCAGCTTAAGGGCCCAATCGGGAACCAACGTCCTGACTTTC
TRBD1 | . | TRBJ1-2 | TRBV9 | 13 | CASSEQGDYGYTF | TGTGCCAGCAGCGAACAGGGGGACTATGGCTACACCTTC
. | . | TRBJ1-2 | TRBV5-1 | 12 | CASSLDLEGYTF | TGCGCCAGCAGCTTGGACCTGGAAGGCTACACCTTC
. | few | TRBJ2-7 | TRBV7-2 | 15 | CASSPTTGTLGEQYF | TGTGCCAGCAGCCCCACAACTGGGACGCTCGGCGAGCAGTACTTC
TRBD2 | . | TRBJ2-3 | TRBV6-1 | 17 | CASSETRLAGATDTQYF | TGTGCCAGCAGTGAAACCCGACTAGCGGGGGCGACAGATACGCAGTATTTT
TRBD1 | . | TRBJ1-4 | TRBV28 | 18 | CASSLGFGTGSTNEKLFF | TGTGCCAGCAGTTTAGGGTTCGGGACAGGGTCAACTAATGAAAAACTGTTTTTT
TRBD2 | . | TRBJ2-7 | TRBV9 | 18 | CASSVATTSGGAIYEQYF | TGTGCCAGCAGCGTAGCTACGACTAGCGGGGGGGCCATTTACGAGCAGTACTTC
TRBD2 | . | TRBJ2-3 | TRBV5-1 | 16 | CASSPRTSGGADTQYF | TGCGCCAGCAGCCCTCGGACTAGCGGGGGGGCAGATACGCAGTATTTT
TRBD2 | . | TRBJ2-1 | TRBV7-3 | 14 | CASSSLVGRDEQFF | TGTGCCAGCAGCTCCCTTGTGGGGAGGGATGAGCAGTTCTTC
. | . | TRBJ2-7 | TRBV4-1 | 18 | CASSRNRGAGTRGHEQYF | TGCGCCAGCAGCCGAAACAGGGGTGCGGGGACTAGGGGCCACGAGCAGTACTTC
. | . | TRBJ2-1 | TRBV7-2 | 14 | CASSPYVWGNEQFF | TGTGCCAGCAGCCCGTATGTCTGGGGTAATGAGCAGTTCTTC
TRBD2 | . | TRBJ2-7 | TRBV11-2 | 16 | CASSLGGTSGGTEQYF | TGTGCCAGCAGCTTGGGTGGGACTAGCGGGGGAACCGAGCAGTACTTC
. | . | TRBJ1-3 | TRBV28 | 17 | CASKQRGQPSSGNTIYF | TGTGCCAGCAAACAGCGCGGACAGCCGAGCTCTGGAAACACCATATATTTT
. | . | TRBJ1-5 | TRBV7-9 | 11 | CASSRLGPQHF | TGTGCCAGCAGCCGCCTGGGGCCCCAGCATTTT
TRBD1 | . | TRBJ2-7 | TRBV10-3 | 13 | CAISEDRDYEQYF | TGTGCCATCAGTGAGGACAGGGATTACGAGCAGTACTTC
. | . | TRBJ1-2 | TRBV28 | 11 | CASSWRFGYTF | TGTGCCAGCAGTTGGCGCTTCGGCTACACCTTC
TRBD1 | . | TRBJ1-5 | TRBV5-6 | 13 | CASSRGQGKPQHF | TGTGCCAGCAGCAGAGGACAGGGCAAGCCCCAGCATTTT
. | . | TRBJ2-2 | TRBV5-6 | 13 | CASGKGNTGELFF | TGTGCCAGTGGAAAAGGGAACACCGGGGAGCTGTTTTTT
. | once | TRBJ1-2 | TRBV27 | 15 | CASKELGLPPGGYTF | TGTGCCAGCAAGGAGTTGGGACTCCCTCCGGGTGGCTACACCTTC